This T cell receptor beta chain was identified during a study of identical twins. General observations from the study: Excess low generation probability was seen in twin-shared out-of-frame alpha sequences.

TCRdb analysed the 5' RACE reads with MiXCR anew, one entry per CDR3 protein. The table records roughly 480,000 distinct CDR3 sequences, approximately 24% of them present only once. Details on this clonotype: Its antigen is still unknown.

J gave up 7 bases and V 6 bases, and 9 bases lay outside the gene matches. The CDR3 length is 14 residues. The data were also submitted as part of a second study, on T cells expressing NK-cell markers. From that report: For several experiments, T cell sorting was restricted to the alpha-beta TCR population by means of an anti-gamma-delta TCR antibody. Dominant NKG2C+ clonotype frequencies of about 1.0-7.0% of CD8+ T cells were measured in about six donors.

Sequencing was performed on CD4+ T cells sorted from blood. The receptor was isolated from a woman aged 18-29 years in good health. The chain has TRBV12-3 or TRBV12-4 and TRBJ2-1, with 7 bases identical to TRBD2. The CDR3 coding sequence is TGTGCCAGCAGGGGGTCCTTACTAGCGAATGAGCAGTTCTTC. As protein: CASRGSLLANEQFF.